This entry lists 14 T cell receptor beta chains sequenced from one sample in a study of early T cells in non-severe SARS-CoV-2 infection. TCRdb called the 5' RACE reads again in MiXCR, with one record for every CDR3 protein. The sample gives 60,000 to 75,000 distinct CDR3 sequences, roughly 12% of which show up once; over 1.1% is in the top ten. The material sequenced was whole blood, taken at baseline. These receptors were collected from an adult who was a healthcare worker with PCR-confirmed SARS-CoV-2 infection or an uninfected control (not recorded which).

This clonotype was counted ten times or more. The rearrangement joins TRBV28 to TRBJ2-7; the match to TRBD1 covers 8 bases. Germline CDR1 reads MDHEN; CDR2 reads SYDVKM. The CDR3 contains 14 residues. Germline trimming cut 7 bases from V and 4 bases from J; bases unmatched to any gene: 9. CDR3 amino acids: CASKRPGGAYEQYF. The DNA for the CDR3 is TGTGCCAGCAAACGGCCAGGGGGCGCGTACGAGCAGTACTTC. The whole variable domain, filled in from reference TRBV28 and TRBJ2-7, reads DVKVTQSSRYLVKRTGEKVFLECVQDMDHENMFWYRQDPGLGLRLIYFSYDVKMKEKGDIPEGYSVSREKKERFSLILESASTNQTSMYLCASKRPGGAYEQYFGPGTRLTVT.

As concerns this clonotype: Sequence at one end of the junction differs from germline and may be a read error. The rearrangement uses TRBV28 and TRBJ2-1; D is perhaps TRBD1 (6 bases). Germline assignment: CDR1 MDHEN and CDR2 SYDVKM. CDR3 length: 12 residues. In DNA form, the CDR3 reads TGCACGTATGGGGGCAGAGGTGGTGAGCAGTTCTTC. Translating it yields CTYGGRGGEQFF.

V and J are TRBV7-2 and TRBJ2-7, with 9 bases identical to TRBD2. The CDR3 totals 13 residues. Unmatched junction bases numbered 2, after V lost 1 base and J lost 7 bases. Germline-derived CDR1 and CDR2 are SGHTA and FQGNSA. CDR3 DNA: TGTGCCAGCAGCTTAGGCCTAGCGGGGGAGCAGTACTTC. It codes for CASSLGLAGEQYF.

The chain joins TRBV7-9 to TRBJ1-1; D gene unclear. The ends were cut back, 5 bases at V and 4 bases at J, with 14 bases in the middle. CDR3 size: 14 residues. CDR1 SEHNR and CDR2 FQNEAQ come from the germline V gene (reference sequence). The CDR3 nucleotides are TGTGCCAGCAGCCCAAGGGCGGGTAGCACTGAAGCTTTCTTT. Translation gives CASSPRAGSTEAFF.

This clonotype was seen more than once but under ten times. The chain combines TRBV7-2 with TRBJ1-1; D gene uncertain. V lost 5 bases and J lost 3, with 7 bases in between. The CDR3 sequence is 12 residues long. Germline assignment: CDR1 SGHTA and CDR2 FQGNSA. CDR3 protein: CASSQKYTEAFF. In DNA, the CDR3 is TGTGCCAGCAGCCAAAAATACACTGAAGCTTTCTTT.

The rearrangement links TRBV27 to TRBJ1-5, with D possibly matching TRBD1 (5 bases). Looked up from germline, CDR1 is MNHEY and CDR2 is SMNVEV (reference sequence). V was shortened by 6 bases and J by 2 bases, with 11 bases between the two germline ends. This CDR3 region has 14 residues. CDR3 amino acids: CASRRQGGNQPQHF. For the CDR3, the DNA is TGTGCCAGCAGGCGCCAGGGAGGCAATCAGCCCCAGCATTTT.

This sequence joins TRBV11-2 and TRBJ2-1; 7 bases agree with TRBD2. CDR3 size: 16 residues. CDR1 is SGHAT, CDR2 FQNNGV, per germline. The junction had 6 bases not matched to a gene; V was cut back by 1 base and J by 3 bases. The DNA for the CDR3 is TGTGCCAGCAGCTTAGTGTTGGCTAGCGGCTACAATGAGCAGTTCTTC. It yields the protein CASSLVLASGYNEQFF.

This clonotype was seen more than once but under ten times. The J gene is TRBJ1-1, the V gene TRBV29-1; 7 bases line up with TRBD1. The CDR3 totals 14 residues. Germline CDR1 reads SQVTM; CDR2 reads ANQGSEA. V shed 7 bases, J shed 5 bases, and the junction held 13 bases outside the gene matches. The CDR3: CSDLSRTGPTEAFF. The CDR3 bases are TGCAGCGACTTATCCCGGACAGGCCCGACTGAAGCTTTCTTT.

CDR3 residues: CASSIDRGLLNEQYF. CDR3 nucleotide sequence: TGTGCCAGCAGCATTGACAGGGGGCTTCTCAACGAGCAGTACTTC. The V and J genes are TRBV7-2 and TRBJ2-7; 10 bases align to TRBD1. The ends lost 5 bases at V and 5 bases at J; junction bases unmatched: 9. Germline CDR1 reads SGHTA; CDR2 reads FQGNSA. The length of the CDR3 is 15 residues.

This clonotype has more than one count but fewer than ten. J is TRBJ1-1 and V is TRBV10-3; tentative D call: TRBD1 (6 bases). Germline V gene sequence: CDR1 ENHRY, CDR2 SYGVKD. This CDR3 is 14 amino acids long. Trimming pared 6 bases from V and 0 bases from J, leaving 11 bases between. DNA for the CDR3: TGTGCCATCAGGGGGGGGCAGTTGAACACTGAAGCTTTCTTT. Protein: CAIRGGQLNTEAFF.

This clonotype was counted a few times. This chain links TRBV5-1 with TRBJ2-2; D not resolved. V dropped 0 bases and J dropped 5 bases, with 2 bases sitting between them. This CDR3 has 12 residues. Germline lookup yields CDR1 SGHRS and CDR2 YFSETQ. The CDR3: CASSLETGELFF. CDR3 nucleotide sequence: TGCGCCAGCAGCTTGGAGACCGGGGAGCTGTTTTTT.

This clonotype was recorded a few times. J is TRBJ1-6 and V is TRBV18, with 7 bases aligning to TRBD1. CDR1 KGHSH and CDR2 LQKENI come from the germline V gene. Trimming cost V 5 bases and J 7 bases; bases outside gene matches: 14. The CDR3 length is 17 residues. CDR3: CASSDPTHRGLNSPLHF. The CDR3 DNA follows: TGTGCCAGCTCAGACCCTACTCACAGGGGACTAAATTCACCCCTCCACTTT.

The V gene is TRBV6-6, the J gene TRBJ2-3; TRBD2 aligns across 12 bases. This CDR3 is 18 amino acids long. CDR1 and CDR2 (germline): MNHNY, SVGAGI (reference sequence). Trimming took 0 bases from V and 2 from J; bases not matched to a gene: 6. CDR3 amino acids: CASSYSSGLAGLTDTQYF. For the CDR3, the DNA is TGTGCCAGCAGTTACTCATCCGGACTAGCGGGGCTCACAGATACGCAGTATTTT.

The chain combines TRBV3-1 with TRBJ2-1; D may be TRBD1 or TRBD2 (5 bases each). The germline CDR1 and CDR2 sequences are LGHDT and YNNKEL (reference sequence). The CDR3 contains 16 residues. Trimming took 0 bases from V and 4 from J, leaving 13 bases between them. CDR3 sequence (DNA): TGTGCCAGCAGCCAAGACGAGGGGTCCATATACAATGAGCAGTTCTTC. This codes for CASSQDEGSIYNEQFF.